The clone carrying this T cell receptor (beta chain) was seen at least ten times. Its matching antigen is unknown. Trimming took 6 bases from V and 2 from J; bases not matched to a gene: 6. CDR3 length: 14 amino acids. With 600 ng used per sample, the template was genomic DNA from bulk tumor. Multiple widely separated biopsies were taken from each primary tumor at surgery. Patients underwent curative surgery for non-small cell lung cancer (untreated and newly diagnosed). The entry originates in a study of immune heterogeneity within non-small cell lung tumors. Study-wide results and caveats: Identical dominant CDR3 beta clonotypes showed recurrence across tumor sites within a patient, and site-unique high-frequency clones were also present.

The authors amplified TCR beta CDR3 by multiplex PCR with 32 V and 13 J primers. MiXCR was run by TCRdb on the multiplex PCR reads, yielding one entry per CDR3 protein. The sample yields about 9,600 distinct CDR3 sequences, 26% seen once. The TCR was taken from a woman between 50 and 59 years old with non-small cell lung cancer. The sample consisted of lung tumor tissue. The V and J genes are TRBV12-3 or TRBV12-4 and TRBJ1-1; 7 bases are shared with TRBD1. This CDR3 is CASRSGQPNTEAFF. The CDR3 DNA follows: TGTGCCAGCAGGTCGGGACAGCCAAACACTGAAGCTTTCTTT.